This T cell receptor beta chain originates from a study of long-term antiretroviral therapy in people with HIV. Run at survey level, the immunoSEQ assay was version v3.0. For each individual sample, sequencing targeted 40,000-50,000 T-cell genomes. Repertoires were generated with immunoSEQ multiplex PCR, while TCRdb's copy carries only in-frame clones and drops some. Among about 29,000 clones listed, about nine tenths were seen once. Findings of the study overall: The ART regimens used between the mid-2000s and the late 2010s may be less effective than current ones. Researchers lacked any data on ART adherence, viral resistance or therapy changes. Clonal expansions arising prior to ART prevailed in the repertoire at every time point.

Points on this clone: As yet, its antigen is unknown.

Specimen: unsorted PBMCs, collected around 5 years before starting antiretroviral therapy. The source is a man aged 50-59 years with HIV.

The CDR3 region has the DNA TGTGCCACCAGCAGAGATCTAGGGCAGGGGAACACCGGGGAGCTGTTTTTT. It translates to CATSRDLGQGNTGELFF. The J gene is TRBJ2-2, the V gene TRBV15; D is perhaps TRBD1 (5 bases). Germline CDR1 is LNHNV and CDR2 is YYDKDF (reference sequence). Trimming removed 0 bases at V and 1 base at J, with 12 bases between. The CDR3 runs 17 residues.